This T cell receptor beta chain was recovered during a study of Ad26.COV2.S vaccination and SARS-CoV-2 variants. Broader study findings: People who got the vaccine had more spike-specific TCR breadth than people who got placebo.

Treatment reported: approximately 18 received Ad26.COV2.S at low or high dose, single or two shots; several received placebo; per-sample allocation not given. Following the first vaccine or placebo injection, samples were taken on day 63. Turning to this clone: What it recognizes is unknown.

Here immunoSEQ multiplex PCR was the method, and the copy in TCRdb shows in-frame clones only, minus some. The sample shows hundreds of thousands of clones, more than 70% of them seen only once. The V gene's germline CDR1 is SGDLS and CDR2 YYNGEE. The CDR3 totals 14 residues. The ends were cut back, 0 bases at V and 7 bases at J, with 11 bases in the middle. The input for sequencing was peripheral blood, taken in a trial of Ad26.COV2.S vaccine versus placebo. This clonotype was sampled from a person aged 18 to 59 who received the Ad26.COV2.S COVID-19 vaccine or a placebo. The chain is built from TRBV9 and TRBJ2-4; either TRBD1 or TRBD2 may supply D (5 bases each). The CDR3 DNA reads as TGTGCCAGCAGCGTAGCGGCAGAGGGGAACATTCAGTACTTC. It translates to CASSVAAEGNIQYF.